This T cell receptor (beta chain) was retrieved from a study of OX40 agonist ivuxolimab in advanced cancers. Profiling relied on immunoSEQ multiplex PCR, and the TCRdb table lists in-frame clones only, not all of them. There are approximately 20,000 clones in the sample; about 89% occur only once, and about a sixth lies in the top ten. V gave up 0 bases and J gave up 2 bases, with 8 bases separating them. The CDR3 runs 14 residues. CDR1 and CDR2 from the germline V gene are MGHRA and YSYEKL. V and J are TRBV4-1 and TRBJ2-7; D gene uncertain. The clonotype originates from an adult with an advanced solid tumor such as melanoma, head and neck, liver or kidney cancer. The source material was CD4+ or CD8+ T cells sorted from blood, sampled in a trial of the OX40 agonist ivuxolimab. CDR3 protein: CASSQEYKTYEQYF. CDR3 in DNA: TGCGCCAGCAGCCAAGAATACAAAACCTACGAGCAGTACTTC.